What follows describes a single T cell receptor (beta chain). The V segment lost 7 bases and the J segment 0 bases; nucleotides outside the gene matches: 5. The V gene's germline CDR1 is MDHEN and CDR2 SYDVKM. The CDR3 covers 14 residues. These data are taken from a study of blood T cell repertoires in COVID-19. Background on the study: Sample material is recorded as cDNA or gDNA derived from T cells, B-cell-depleted T cells, or PBMCs.

The table came from immunoSEQ multiplex PCR; TCRdb's copy has only in-frame clones and leaves some out. The repertoire includes 240,000 or so clones, roughly 80% of them detected once, and approximately 3.5% sits in the top ten. This TCR came from a woman aged 18-29 years with acute or convalescent COVID-19. The rearrangement links TRBV28 to TRBJ1-2, with 7 bases identical to TRBD1. Material: peripheral blood. The CDR3 coding sequence is TGTGCCAGCATTTCGGGGACAGCTAACTATGGCTACACCTTC. Its protein is CASISGTANYGYTF.